A single sample gave rise to the 13 T cell receptor beta chains below, sequenced in a study of lymphopenia after photon versus proton radiotherapy. Sequenced by immunoSEQ multiplex PCR; TCRdb stores in-frame clones only, minus some. The sample holds roughly 30,000 clones, about 81% seen once. The sample here was peripheral blood, taken from a patient treated with photon-based radiotherapy. The receptors shown here come from a man between 45 and 60 years old with gastric cancer.

The gene calls are TRBV21-1 and TRBJ2-3; the DNA was not used to check the table's D call, TRBD2. TRBV21-1 is shown as a pseudogene. CDR3 length equals 17 residues. CDR3 coding DNA: TGTGCCAGCAGCGAAAGGACGACTAGCGGGGGGGCGGGCACGCAGTATTTT. Protein: CASSERTTSGGAGTQYF.

This clone was recorded a few times. The chain uses TRBV7-8 and TRBJ1-6, with 7 bases matching TRBD1. Germline assignment: CDR1 SGHVS and CDR2 FQNEAQ. This CDR3 is 13 amino acids long. J was trimmed by 8 bases and V by 9 bases; bases with no gene match: 7. The CDR3 DNA reads as TGTGCCAGTACAGAGCAGGGGGATTCACCCCTCCACTTT. The encoded protein is CASTEQGDSPLHF.

This clone has a handful of counts. The chain carries TRBV10-1 and TRBJ1-6; D gene uncertain. The germline V and J ends were trimmed by 5 bases and 6 bases, with 8 bases remaining between them. Germline-derived CDR1 and CDR2 are WNHNN and SYGVQD (reference sequence). The CDR3 totals 13 residues. DNA of the CDR3: TGCGCCAGCAGTCCAGGAACTAATTCACCCCTCCACTTT. Translated: CASSPGTNSPLHF.

This sequence joins TRBV7-8 and TRBJ2-5, with D unresolved. Trimming shortened V by 5 bases and J by 5 bases, and 12 bases separated the two germline ends. Germline-derived CDR1 and CDR2 are SGHVS and FQNEAQ. The CDR3 extends over 13 amino acids. The CDR3 coding sequence is TGTGCCAGCAGCCCTCCAATCTGGGAGACCCAGTACTTC. The encoded protein is CASSPPIWETQYF. Complete variable domain (other parts from reference TRBV7-8 and TRBJ2-5): GAGVSQSPRYKVAKRGQDVALRCDPISGHVSLFWYQQALGQGPEFLTYFQNEAQLDKSGLPSDRFFAERPEGSVSTLKIQRTQQEDSAVYLCASSPPIWETQYFGPGTRLLVL.

This chain joins TRBV5-6 and TRBJ2-5; D possibly corresponds to TRBD2 (6 bases). CDR1 and CDR2 (germline): SGHDT, YYEEEE. V was cut by 2 bases and J by 2 bases, with 10 bases left in between. The CDR3 extends over 14 amino acids. CDR3 amino acids: CASSFVRGQETQYF. CDR3 DNA: TGTGCCAGCAGCTTCGTACGGGGGCAAGAGACCCAGTACTTC.

V gene TRBV5-1 combines with J gene TRBJ2-3, with 13 nucleotides matching TRBD2. The V gene's germline CDR1 is SGHRS and CDR2 YFSETQ. With V trimmed by 4 bases and J by 4 bases, 6 bases remained unmatched. The CDR3 is made up of 16 amino acids. The DNA for the CDR3 is TGCGCCAGCAGCCCTGGACTAGCGGGGGTAGCAGATACGCAGTATTTT. It translates to CASSPGLAGVADTQYF.

The rearrangement uses TRBV7-3 and TRBJ2-2; no firm D call. Germline values: CDR1 SGHTA, CDR2 FQGTGA. The CDR3 totals 14 residues. The V and J ends lost 6 bases and 1 base respectively, with 9 bases between them. CDR3 loop: CASRTRQNTGELFF. CDR3 nucleotides: TGTGCCAGCAGAACCCGACAGAACACCGGGGAGCTGTTTTTT.

This rearrangement joins TRBV5-1 to TRBJ1-2, with unresolved D. The CDR3 totals 13 residues. V was clipped by 4 bases and J by 4 bases, with 11 bases between them. Germline V gene lookup returns CDR1 SGHRS and CDR2 YFSETQ. CDR3 sequence: CASSPGQTYGYTF. Written as DNA, the CDR3 is TGCGCCAGCAGCCCCGGGCAGACCTATGGCTACACCTTC.

This chain uses TRBV5-6 with TRBJ1-3, with D maybe TRBD1 (5 bases). Germline V lookup: CDR1 SGHDT, CDR2 YYEEEE. The ends were cut back, 3 bases at V and 6 bases at J, with 13 bases in the middle. The CDR3 contains 14 residues. The CDR3 nucleotides read TGTGCCAGCAGCTCCGGGGACTTGGTAAACACCATATATTTT. Translating it yields CASSSGDLVNTIYF.

The chain links TRBV5-1 to TRBJ1-5; the match to TRBD1 covers 8 bases. CDR3 length equals 17 residues. The J segment lost 3 bases and the V segment lost 0 bases, leaving 8 bases of the junction unmatched. Per germline, CDR1 SGHRS and CDR2 YFSETQ. The CDR3 DNA reads TGCGCCAGCAGCTTGGAGCCAGGGGGCTTTTTCAATCAGCCCCAGCATTTT. As protein: CASSLEPGGFFNQPQHF.

The V and J genes are TRBV6-5 and TRBJ2-7; TRBD1 matches 8 bases. Germline CDR1 reads MNHEY; CDR2 reads SVGAGI. This CDR3 has 14 residues. Trimming at V came to 6 bases and at J to 4 bases, leaving 8 bases not matched to a gene. This CDR3 reads CASSSMDRVYEQYF. CDR3 DNA: TGTGCCAGCAGCTCAATGGACAGGGTTTACGAGCAGTACTTC.

The V call is TRBV10-2, the J call TRBJ1-1; D may be TRBD1 (6 bases). With 8 bases removed from V and 0 bases from J, the gap between germline ends came to 13 bases. CDR3 size: 14 residues. In germline, CDR1 is WSHSY, CDR2 SAAADI. CDR3 nucleotides: TGCGCCAGCGGGGGGGACACCTTGAACACTGAAGCTTTCTTT. The encoded protein is CASGGDTLNTEAFF.

V and J are TRBV14 and TRBJ2-2; D remains ambiguous. This CDR3 is 14 amino acids long. Germline V CDR1 and CDR2: SGHDN, FVKESK. Trimming pared 3 bases from V and 3 bases from J, leaving 8 bases between. The CDR3 region has the DNA TGTGCCAGCAGCCACCCCTGGGACACCGGGGAGCTGTTTTTT. Translating gives CASSHPWDTGELFF. The full variable domain, its missing parts supplied by reference TRBV14 and TRBJ2-2, is EAGVTQFPSHSVIEKGQTVTLRCDPISGHDNLYWYRRVMGKEIKFLLHFVKESKQDESGMPNNRFLAERTGGTYSTLKVQPAELEDSGVYFCASSHPWDTGELFFGEGSRLTVL.